The clone carrying this T cell receptor (beta chain) was detected only once. This entry is derived from a study of shared clonotypes between healthy human individuals. An even split of each subset's genomic DNA across several immunoSEQ plates was performed. Replicate PCRs from sorted subsets contained roughly 220 ng DNA, which is around 29,000 T cell genomes. Sequencing used immunoSEQ multiplex PCR; TCRdb keeps in-frame clones, though not all of them. Of some 2 million clones listed, roughly 94% are singletons. Donors included only healthy HIV-negative adults lacking recent acute infections or vaccinations. The receptor comes from a man in his late teens or twenties in good health. The source material was naive CD4+ T cells sorted from blood. Documented subset: CD45RA+ positively selected.

CDR3 protein: CASSLGDRGNGYTF. In DNA form, the CDR3 reads TGTGCCAGCAGTTTAGGGGACAGGGGAAATGGCTACACCTTC. This chain links TRBV28 with TRBJ1-2; TRBD1 matches at 10 bases. V dropped 2 bases and J dropped 6; count of bases not matched to a gene: 3. Germline lookup yields CDR1 MDHEN and CDR2 SYDVKM. This CDR3 has 14 residues.